This T cell receptor beta chain was sequenced during a study of cytomegalovirus exposure and HLA in healthy donors. Broader study findings: A few V segments could not be told apart, such as TRBV6-2 and TRBV6-3, and were left out. Many donors shared some public TCRs, even though most TCR sequences were rare. Fewer N-insertions (relative to the approximately 700-donor mean) were reportedly seen in an Asian-associated ancestry cluster in a later analysis.

The study ran its PCR with 60 Vbeta and 13 Jbeta primers. Method: immunoSEQ multiplex PCR; TCRdb's copy keeps in-frame clones and lacks some. The repertoire holds some 190,000 clones, just over 75% seen once, with 1.4% to 1.5% in the top ten. The CDR3 has 16 residues. Per germline, CDR1 MRHNA and CDR2 SNTAGT. The V and J ends lost 3 bases and 2 bases, in that order; junction bases with no gene match: 5. Comments on this clone: Its antigen is currently unknown.

Sequenced input: PBMCs. The gene calls are TRBV6-4 and TRBJ2-3; 10 positions match TRBD2. The TCR sequence derives from a man aged 18-30 years in good health and CMV-seronegative. The CDR3 region has the DNA TGTGCCAGCAGTGAGACAGCGGGGGGGCCCACAGATACGCAGTATTTT. As protein: CASSETAGGPTDTQYF.